The source of this TCR beta chain is a study of blood T cells in healthy people across ages. Broader study findings: Unknown CMV status may confound age-related changes in expanded clones.

This clonotype was observed a few times. The antigen is undetermined. The authors ran a second PCR of 7 to 11 cycles using a sample-barcoded 5' primer and a J-beta primer mix. Every molecule of cDNA carried a tag from a template-switch adaptor with 12 random nucleotides. TCRdb reanalysed the 5' RACE reads using MiXCR and keeps one entry per CDR3 protein. The repertoire holds hundreds of thousands of distinct CDR3 sequences, with 35% to 40% as singletons. In germline, CDR1 is SGHDT, CDR2 YYEEEE. The CDR3 covers 17 residues. Source material: blood. The receptor comes from a man between 18 and 35 years old in good health. The V and J genes are TRBV5-6 and TRBJ2-7; 14 bases are a match to TRBD2. The assigned J gene may be wrong: the sequence end matches TRBJ2-5 better. CDR3 in amino acids: CASSLARLAGGMETQYF. The CDR3 DNA follows: TGTGCCAGCAGCTTGGCGAGACTAGCGGGGGGGATGGAGACCCAGTACTTC.